The rows below give T cell receptor beta chains drawn from one sample of a study of T cells after yellow fever vaccination. TCRdb ran MiXCR on the 5' RACE reads and lists one entry per CDR3 protein. Among some 560,000 distinct CDR3 sequences, roughly 21% were seen once, and the ten largest hold 13% to 15%. Sequencing used PBMCs, obtained 15 days after the yellow fever booster vaccination. The receptors come from a young man who received the YFV17D yellow fever vaccine. Both conserved end residues are part of each CDR3.

cdr3_aa: CASSLAAGINDEQFF
j_call: TRBJ2-1
v_call: TRBV5-1

cdr3_aa: CAWSRDSQEKLFF
j_call: TRBJ1-4
v_call: TRBV30

cdr3_aa: CASSSLQGFSYNEQFF
j_call: TRBJ2-1
v_call: TRBV6-5

cdr3_aa: CSARRDSGRETQYF
j_call: TRBJ2-5
v_call: TRBV20-1

cdr3_aa: CASTSGPGSYEQYF
j_call: TRBJ2-7
v_call: TRBV5-1

cdr3_aa: CASTEGVAKNIQYF
j_call: TRBJ2-4
v_call: TRBV12-3/TRBV12-4

cdr3_aa: CASSFGVAGTYNEQFF
j_call: TRBJ2-1
v_call: TRBV12-3/TRBV12-4

cdr3_aa: CSAVAGIYNEQFF
j_call: TRBJ2-1
v_call: TRBV20-1

cdr3_aa: CASSKNRGQEDYEQYF
j_call: TRBJ2-7
v_call: TRBV5-1

cdr3_aa: CASSKGSRIAGPYEQYF
j_call: TRBJ2-7
v_call: TRBV21-1

cdr3_aa: CASSDWVLSSYEQYF
j_call: TRBJ2-7
v_call: TRBV4-2

cdr3_aa: CASSRTPGRNYEKLFF
j_call: TRBJ1-4
v_call: TRBV11-2

cdr3_aa: CASSYSRSGGYEQYF
j_call: TRBJ2-7
v_call: TRBV6-5

cdr3_aa: CASSAQEGGNGYTF
j_call: TRBJ1-2
v_call: TRBV4-3

cdr3_aa: CATSDPAEDGYNEQFF
j_call: TRBJ2-1
v_call: TRBV24-1

cdr3_aa: CSARDPSRGFSNQPQHF
j_call: TRBJ1-5
v_call: TRBV20-1

cdr3_aa: CASSLTGGASYEQYF
j_call: TRBJ2-7
v_call: TRBV6-1

cdr3_aa: CASSPQAGSQETQYF
j_call: TRBJ2-5
v_call: TRBV25-1

cdr3_aa: CASSFSGQGEDTQYF
j_call: TRBJ2-3
v_call: TRBV28

cdr3_aa: CASSQQVTSGNTIYF
j_call: TRBJ1-3
v_call: TRBV14

cdr3_aa: CATRHDVAAPTGELFF
j_call: TRBJ2-2
v_call: TRBV15

cdr3_aa: CATSDSLVPVQGEQYF
j_call: TRBJ2-7
v_call: TRBV24-1

cdr3_aa: CASSADARGNTEAFF
j_call: TRBJ1-1
v_call: TRBV5-1

cdr3_aa: CAWSVGRVSYNEQFF
j_call: TRBJ2-1
v_call: TRBV30

cdr3_aa: CSARDWGGGTDTQYF
j_call: TRBJ2-3
v_call: TRBV20-1

cdr3_aa: CASSPGVRSSGSTGELFF
j_call: TRBJ2-2
v_call: TRBV11-2

cdr3_aa: CASSFREAGELFF
j_call: TRBJ2-2
v_call: TRBV7-8

cdr3_aa: CASSQVGLAGTNEQFF
j_call: TRBJ2-1
v_call: TRBV3-1